Listed below are T cell receptor beta chains from one sample, sequenced in a study of blood T cell repertoires in COVID-19. Profiling relied on immunoSEQ multiplex PCR, and the TCRdb table lists in-frame clones only, not all of them. The sample yields 95,000 to 150,000 clones, roughly 85% seen once. Material: peripheral blood. The receptors were gathered from a woman aged 80 or over with acute or convalescent COVID-19. Both conserved end residues are part of each CDR3. Each record gives: CDR3 protein, CDR3 DNA, J gene, D gene, V gene, clone size. D genes are given only for firm matches. Clone size is stated in some rows and not others, as once, few, many or a class when expanded.

CASSLGGGTLVQPQHF TGTGCCAGCAGCTTAGGTGGAGGGACCCTCGTTCAGCCCCAGCATTTT TRBJ1-5 . TRBV7-9 .
CASSQFSGDEAFF TGCGCCAGCAGCCAATTTTCCGGGGATGAAGCTTTCTTT TRBJ1-1 . TRBV4-3 once
CASAISGGENEQFF TGTGCTAGTGCTATTAGCGGGGGGGAAAATGAGCAGTTCTTC TRBJ2-1 TRBD2 TRBV12-5 .
CASTRQYGSNQPQHF TGTGCCAGCACCCGACAGTACGGGAGTAATCAGCCCCAGCATTTT TRBJ1-5 . TRBV7-2 few
CASSNGGYEQYF TGTGCCAGCAGTAACGGGGGGTACGAGCAGTACTTC TRBJ2-7 TRBD2 TRBV6-5 few
CASSYWDRGSGGYTF TGTGCCAGCAGTTACTGGGACAGGGGTAGTGGGGGCTACACCTTC TRBJ1-2 TRBD1 TRBV6-5 .
CASSTSPGSIDYGYTF TGTGCCAGCAGTACAAGCCCGGGGTCAATCGACTATGGCTACACCTTC TRBJ1-2 . TRBV27 .
CASSRNPRDVNEQFF TGTGCCAGCAGTCGCAACCCCCGGGATGTCAATGAGCAGTTCTTC TRBJ2-1 . TRBV6-5 .
CASSQGSGVTEAFF TGTGCCAGCAGTCAAGGGTCAGGGGTTACTGAAGCTTTCTTT TRBJ1-1 . TRBV7-9 .
CSVVQSSYGYTF TGCAGCGTTGTACAATCTAGCTATGGCTACACCTTC TRBJ1-2 . TRBV29-1 .
CASSRPSLIPEAFF TGTGCCAGCAGTCGACCGTCACTAATCCCCGAAGCTTTCTTT TRBJ1-1 . TRBV27 .
CASTPQGNEQFF TGTGCCAGCACCCCTCAGGGTAATGAGCAGTTCTTC TRBJ2-1 . TRBV12-3/TRBV12-4 .
CASSIIQQGSNQPQHF TGTGCCAGTAGTATTATTCAACAGGGTAGCAATCAGCCCCAGCATTTT TRBJ1-5 . TRBV19 .
CASSLAAGWGYTF TGTGCCAGCAGCTTAGCGGCAGGGTGGGGCTACACCTTC TRBJ1-2 . TRBV7-2 .
CASSQGNTRTGGAFF TGTGCCAGCAGCCAAGGAAATACCAGGACTGGCGGAGCTTTCTTT TRBJ1-1 . TRBV4-2 .
CASSLNRGANQPQHF TGTGCCAGCAGCTTAAACAGGGGGGCTAATCAGCCCCAGCATTTT TRBJ1-5 TRBD1 TRBV7-2 .
CASREQRMNTEAFF TGTGCCAGCCGTGAACAACGCATGAACACTGAAGCTTTCTTT TRBJ1-1 . TRBV18 .
CASSADSGNQPQHF TGTGCCAGCAGCGCTGACAGCGGCAATCAGCCCCAGCATTTT TRBJ1-5 . TRBV5-8 few
CASSPQTNEQFF TGTGCCAGCTCACCCCAGACTAATGAGCAGTTCTTC TRBJ2-1 . TRBV18 .
CASKGEGRGDTQYF TGTGCCAGCAAGGGAGAAGGACGGGGAGATACGCAGTATTTT TRBJ2-3 . TRBV6-5 .
CATSGRAGSEQFF TGTGCCACCAGCGGTAGAGCCGGTAGTGAGCAGTTCTTC TRBJ2-1 . TRBV15 .
CASSDVSFYTEAFF TGTGCCAGCAGTGACGTCAGTTTCTACACTGAAGCTTTCTTT TRBJ1-1 . TRBV6-1 .
CASSGQRATNTIYF TGTGCCAGCAGTGGACAAAGGGCGACGAACACCATATATTTT TRBJ1-3 . TRBV9 .
CASSEQGLNNSPLHF TGTGCCAGCAGTGAACAGGGATTAAATAATTCACCCCTCCACTTT TRBJ1-6 . TRBV27 .
CASSPTVERSNYGYTF TGTGCCAGCTCACCGACGGTCGAGCGTAGTAACTATGGCTACACCTTC TRBJ1-2 . TRBV18 once
CASGLGQGQYF TGTGCCAGCGGACTGGGACAGGGGCAGTACTTC TRBJ2-7 TRBD1 TRBV6-5 .
CASSLSSGPYGYTF TGTGCCAGCAGCTTAAGTTCAGGGCCCTATGGCTACACCTTC TRBJ1-2 . TRBV7-2 .
CASSYSSMNTEAFF TGTGCCAGCAGTTACTCGAGCATGAACACTGAAGCTTTCTTT TRBJ1-1 . TRBV6-2/TRBV6-3 .
CASSPASLAPQETQYF TGTGCCAGCAGTCCCGCGAGTTTAGCCCCCCAAGAGACCCAGTACTTC TRBJ2-5 . TRBV6-2/TRBV6-3 .
CASYAYQGNNQPQHF TGTGCCAGCTATGCATACCAGGGTAACAATCAGCCCCAGCATTTT TRBJ1-5 . TRBV6-5 .
CASTSQEDSATF TGTGCCAGCACCTCCCAAGAAGACTCCGCCACCTTC TRBJ1-2 . TRBV28 .
CASRVEYTGGEQFF TGTGCCAGCAGAGTAGAATATACGGGGGGTGAGCAGTTCTTC TRBJ2-1 TRBD2 TRBV2 .
CASSYRGANTEAFF TGTGCCAGCAGCTATCGGGGGGCGAACACTGAAGCTTTCTTT TRBJ1-1 . TRBV7-8 few
CASSLGHEQYF TGTGCCAGCAGCCTTGGGCACGAGCAGTACTTC TRBJ2-7 . TRBV3-1/TRBV3-2 few
CASTERQGAQPQHF TGTGCCAGCACCGAGAGACAGGGTGCTCAGCCCCAGCATTTT TRBJ1-5 TRBD1 TRBV6-6 .
CAGSQGSGNTIYF TGTGCCGGATCACAGGGATCTGGAAACACCATATATTTT TRBJ1-3 . TRBV5-6 .
CASRGQGGSPLHF TGTGCCAGCAGGGGACAGGGAGGGTCACCCCTCCACTTT TRBJ1-6 TRBD1 TRBV27 .
CSVVPPDLHGYTF TGCAGCGTTGTACCGCCTGATCTACATGGCTACACCTTC TRBJ1-2 . TRBV29-1 few
CASSLGLNQPQHF TGTGCCAGCAGCTTGGGACTCAATCAGCCCCAGCATTTT TRBJ1-5 . TRBV7-3 .
CASRTALETQYF TGTGCCAGCAGGACAGCTTTAGAGACCCAGTACTTC TRBJ2-5 . TRBV6-5 .
CASSERAGNTIYF TGCGCCAGCAGTGAACGAGCCGGAAACACCATATATTTT TRBJ1-3 . TRBV10-2 .
CASSIGGPTMATGYTF TGTGCCAGTAGTATAGGGGGGCCAACTATGGCTACCGGCTACACCTTC TRBJ1-2 . TRBV19 .
CASSRNRGTTTNEKLFF TGTGCCAGCAGCCGGAATCGCGGCACCACAACTAATGAAAAACTGTTTTTT TRBJ1-4 . TRBV5-6 .
CASSQRQTAEPNQPQHF TGTGCCAGCAGCCAAAGACAAACAGCCGAACCGAATCAGCCCCAGCATTTT TRBJ1-5 . TRBV4-2 .
CASSVVGDITSYGYTF TGTGCCAGCAGCGTAGTCGGGGACATCACGAGCTATGGCTACACCTTC TRBJ1-2 . TRBV9 .
CASSSGLGRYNEQFF TGTGCCAGCAGCTCGGGACTAGGGCGGTACAATGAGCAGTTCTTC TRBJ2-1 TRBD2 TRBV5-4 .
CASTDRRSYGYTF TGTGCCAGTACGGACAGGCGGTCCTATGGCTACACCTTC TRBJ1-2 TRBD1 TRBV19 .
CATSRDRTGTGELFF TGTGCCACCAGCAGAGACCGTACAGGGACCGGGGAGCTGTTTTTT TRBJ2-2 . TRBV15 .
CAISESTVAHNEQFF TGTGCCATCAGTGAGTCGACAGTAGCACACAATGAGCAGTTCTTC TRBJ2-1 . TRBV10-3 .
CASSPGTGGWETQYF TGTGCCAGCAGCCCGGGGACAGGGGGCTGGGAGACCCAGTACTTC TRBJ2-5 TRBD1 TRBV6-6 .
CASSLLGQNEKLFF TGTGCCAGCAGTCTGTTGGGGCAGAATGAAAAACTGTTTTTT TRBJ1-4 . TRBV2 .
CASSDLRTATGGNTIYF TGTGCCAGTAGCGACCTCCGGACAGCTACTGGAGGAAACACCATATATTTT TRBJ1-3 . TRBV19 .
CASLRGGNNSPLHF TGTGCCAGTTTGAGGGGAGGCAATAATTCACCCCTCCACTTT TRBJ1-6 . TRBV6-5 once
CASSTQGADTQYF TGTGCCAGCAGTACGCAGGGGGCAGATACGCAGTATTTT TRBJ2-3 TRBD1 TRBV2 .
CASSSGQGNTEAFF TGTGCCAGCAGCTCGGGACAGGGGAACACTGAAGCTTTCTTT TRBJ1-1 TRBD1 TRBV7-8 many
CASSFYDRQGRDGYTF TGTGCCAGCAGCTTTTACGACCGACAGGGAAGGGATGGCTACACCTTC TRBJ1-2 TRBD1 TRBV5-6 .
CASSLGGSTDTQYF TGTGCCAGCAGCTTAGGAGGGAGCACAGATACGCAGTATTTT TRBJ2-3 . TRBV11-3 .
CSVRKVGGVAEAFF TGCAGCGTGAGAAAGGTCGGGGGGGTCGCTGAAGCTTTCTTT TRBJ1-1 . TRBV29-1 .
CASSSTGRGSYNEQFF TGTGCCAGCAGCTCCACAGGACGCGGATCCTACAATGAGCAGTTCTTC TRBJ2-1 . TRBV7-6 .
CASSSGIPAAGELFF TGTGCCAGCAGTTCCGGTATTCCCGCGGCCGGGGAGCTGTTTTTT TRBJ2-2 . TRBV6-5 few